These T cell receptor beta chains were read from a single sample in a study of cytomegalovirus exposure and HLA in healthy donors. Clones were read by immunoSEQ multiplex PCR, and TCRdb kept only the in-frame ones, dropping some. The sample totals 150,000 to 250,000 clones. Sample: PBMCs. These receptors all stem from a boy younger than 18 in good health and CMV-seronegative. The CDR3 runs from the conserved cysteine through the conserved F or W. Fields, in order: J gene, D gene, V gene, CDR3 protein, CDR3 DNA. The D gene is left open where the match is weak.

TRBJ1-2	.	TRBV6-5	CASSYSLWAGRGYTF	TGTGCCAGCAGTTACTCCCTCTGGGCAGGGCGGGGCTACACCTTC
TRBJ1-1	.	TRBV6-6	CASRRQDLNTEAFF	TGTGCCAGCAGAAGACAGGACCTGAACACTGAAGCTTTCTTT
TRBJ2-1	TRBD2	TRBV27	CASTEGRKRGASYNEQFF	TGTGCCAGCACCGAAGGGAGAAAGCGGGGGGCTTCATACAATGAGCAGTTCTTC
TRBJ2-2	.	TRBV5-4	CASTPLDSSNTGELFF	TGTGCCAGCACCCCACTCGACAGCTCGAACACCGGGGAGCTGTTTTTT
TRBJ2-5	TRBD2	TRBV6-1	CASMTTSGFEETQYF	TGTGCCAGCATGACTACTAGCGGATTTGAAGAGACCCAGTACTTC
TRBJ2-1	TRBD1	TRBV15	CATSRPPGQGEQFF	TGTGCCACCAGCAGACCGCCGGGACAGGGGGAGCAGTTCTTC
TRBJ2-7	.	TRBV7-2	CASSLGGRGPISYEQYF	TGTGCCAGCAGCTTAGGAGGGCGGGGGCCGATCTCCTACGAGCAGTACTTC
TRBJ1-1	.	TRBV5-6	CASSPGRGMNTEAFF	TGTGCCAGCAGCCCCGGGAGAGGTATGAACACTGAAGCTTTCTTT
TRBJ2-1	TRBD2	TRBV27	CASSFGRGANEQFF	TGTGCCAGCAGTTTCGGGCGGGGGGCCAATGAGCAGTTCTTC
TRBJ1-2	TRBD1	TRBV7-9	CASSLLQGAETF	TGTGCCAGCAGCTTATTGCAGGGGGCGGAAACCTTC
TRBJ2-7	TRBD2	TRBV4-1	CASSQGTSGGPRGSEQYF	TGCGCCAGCAGCCAGGGGACTAGCGGGGGCCCCAGGGGGTCCGAGCAGTACTTC
TRBJ1-5	TRBD1	TRBV18	CASSPEDRVMMGNQPQHF	TGTGCCAGCTCACCGGAGGACAGGGTTATGATGGGCAATCAGCCCCAGCATTTT
TRBJ1-2	TRBD1	TRBV7-9	CASSFNRDRVNYGYTF	TGTGCCAGCAGCTTTAACCGGGACAGGGTTAACTATGGCTACACCTTC
TRBJ1-1	.	TRBV5-1	CASSFKTESTEAFF	TGCGCCAGCAGCTTTAAGACAGAGTCCACTGAAGCTTTCTTT
TRBJ2-2	TRBD1	TRBV9	CASSVEQGHTGELFF	TGTGCCAGCAGCGTAGAACAGGGGCACACCGGGGAGCTGTTTTTT
TRBJ2-3	.	TRBV7-6	CASSLQEYTDTQYF	TGTGCCAGCAGCCTTCAGGAATACACAGATACGCAGTATTTT
TRBJ1-1	TRBD1	TRBV5-1	CASSLDQGADTEAFF	TGCGCCAGCAGCTTGGATCAGGGGGCCGACACTGAAGCTTTCTTT
TRBJ2-5	.	TRBV11-2	CASSSEPGTQETQYF	TGTGCCAGCAGCTCCGAGCCAGGAACACAAGAGACCCAGTACTTC
TRBJ2-1	TRBD2	TRBV7-9	CASSSSGGHNEQFF	TGTGCCAGCAGCTCTAGCGGGGGGCACAATGAGCAGTTCTTC
TRBJ2-5	TRBD1	TRBV19	CASSIPGTGAQETQYF	TGTGCCAGTAGTATACCGGGGACAGGGGCGCAAGAGACCCAGTACTTC
TRBJ1-4	TRBD1	TRBV4-1	CASSQDPGQGNLGEKLFF	TGCGCCAGCAGCCAAGATCCCGGACAGGGGAATTTGGGTGAAAAACTGTTTTTT
TRBJ1-2	TRBD1	TRBV29-1	CSVRTGNYGYTF	TGCAGCGTTAGGACAGGGAACTATGGCTACACCTTC
TRBJ2-5	.	TRBV9	CASSRGRSQETQYF	TGTGCCAGCAGCCGGGGGAGAAGCCAAGAGACCCAGTACTTC
TRBJ1-4	.	TRBV11-2	CASSLVFQGTNEKLFF	TGTGCCAGCAGCTTAGTGTTTCAGGGGACTAATGAAAAACTGTTTTTT
TRBJ2-1	TRBD2	TRBV19	CASSTLSGGAYNEQFF	TGTGCCAGTAGTACCTTAAGCGGGGGGGCCTACAATGAGCAGTTCTTC
TRBJ1-5	.	TRBV15	CATSSLAGQPQHF	TGTGCCACCAGCAGCCTAGCCGGTCAGCCCCAGCATTTT
TRBJ2-7	.	TRBV18	CASSPDSLKGYEQYF	TGTGCCAGCTCACCCGACAGTTTAAAGGGCTACGAGCAGTACTTC
TRBJ2-1	TRBD1	TRBV6-5	CASTSRDRFNNEQFF	TGTGCCAGCACCTCCCGGGACAGATTTAACAATGAGCAGTTCTTC
TRBJ2-5	.	TRBV7-8	CASSFGGGAETQYF	TGTGCCAGCAGCTTCGGAGGGGGCGCAGAGACCCAGTACTTC
TRBJ2-3	TRBD2	TRBV28	CASTNLGGDTQYF	TGTGCCAGCACAAATCTGGGGGGGGATACGCAGTATTTT
TRBJ2-5	.	TRBV11-2	CASSLGRDSPGETQYF	TGTGCCAGCAGCTTAGGTCGGGACTCCCCAGGGGAGACCCAGTACTTC
TRBJ2-7	TRBD1	TRBV5-8	CASGQGRSYEQYF	TGTGCCAGCGGACAGGGTAGGTCCTACGAGCAGTACTTC
TRBJ1-4	.	TRBV7-2	CASSLELGPNEKLFF	TGTGCCAGCAGCTTAGAACTGGGCCCTAATGAAAAACTGTTTTTT
TRBJ1-3	TRBD1	TRBV5-1	CASSPTGQGGNTIYF	TGCGCCAGCAGCCCAACTGGACAGGGAGGAAACACCATATATTTT
TRBJ2-2	.	TRBV4-1	CASSPLAGVNTGELFF	TGCGCCAGCAGCCCTTTAGCAGGGGTGAACACCGGGGAGCTGTTTTTT
TRBJ2-7	TRBD1	TRBV7-8	CASSWGQGVNEQYF	TGTGCCAGCAGCTGGGGACAGGGGGTCAACGAGCAGTACTTC
TRBJ2-7	.	TRBV2	CASSPDSWSYEQYF	TGTGCCAGCAGTCCCGACTCTTGGTCCTACGAGCAGTACTTC
TRBJ2-2	TRBD1	TRBV25-1	CASSEFGQGSTGELFF	TGTGCCAGCAGTGAATTTGGACAGGGTTCTACCGGGGAGCTGTTTTTT
TRBJ1-2	.	TRBV30	CAWIGRLGYGYTF	TGTGCCTGGATCGGCAGGTTGGGCTATGGCTACACCTTC
TRBJ2-1	TRBD2	TRBV19	CASSRTSVGEQFF	TGTGCCAGTAGTAGAACTAGCGTCGGTGAGCAGTTCTTC
TRBJ2-5	.	TRBV28	CASSLSDSSWRETQYF	TGTGCCAGCAGTTTATCCGACTCCTCTTGGAGAGAGACCCAGTACTTC